This paragraph reports one T cell receptor (beta chain). Relative to the germline gene, one junction end is altered; a read error may explain this. For the second PCR, which ran for about 7 to 12 cycles, a sample-barcoded 5' primer and a J-beta primer mix were used. TCRdb redid the calling of the 5' RACE reads with MiXCR, one entry per CDR3 protein. The table shows 780,000 or so distinct CDR3 sequences, with about 56% occurring only once. CDR1 and CDR2 (germline): MNHEY, SMNVEV (reference sequence). The CDR3 runs to 15 residues. The data stem from a study of blood T cells in healthy people across ages.

The sequence derives from a middle-aged man in good health. Specimen: blood. This rearrangement joins TRBV27 to TRBJ2-6; D unresolved. The CDR3 spells CTSSQARSGANVLTF. CDR3 DNA: TGTACCAGCAGCCAAGCAAGATCTGGGGCCAACGTCCTGACTTTC.